This TCR beta chain appears in the sequencing data of a study of blood T cell repertoires in COVID-19. Study details: The analysed material was cDNA or gDNA that came from T cells, B-cell-depleted T cells, or PBMCs.

In the original workflow: It was from reference gene primer amplification that nucleated cell counts were estimated. Produced via immunoSEQ multiplex PCR; TCRdb's table is partial and in-frame only. V, J and clone size are those of that table, while D and trimming were read from the DNA. The table records fewer than 150,000 clones, approximately 86% of them present only once. The germline gives CDR1 SGHTA, CDR2 FQGTGA. Unmatched junction bases numbered 11, after V lost 3 bases and J lost 4 bases. This CDR3 has 17 amino acids. What was sequenced was peripheral blood. The clonotype comes from a woman aged 50 to 60 who had recovered from COVID-19. The chain has TRBV7-3 and TRBJ2-1; 8 bases line up with TRBD2. The CDR3 DNA sequence: TGTGCCAGCAGCTTCGATAGTAGTTCTAGCGGGTACAATGAGCAGTTCTTC. It encodes CASSFDSSSSGYNEQFF.